The 5 T cell receptor beta chains given below trace back to one sample, sequenced in a study of CD4 T cells in relation to SARS-CoV-2 and coronaviruses. Antigen specificity for these receptors is unknown. Produced via immunoSEQ multiplex PCR; TCRdb's table is partial and in-frame only. The sample lists about 22,000 clones; roughly 73% were seen once. CD4+ T cells from unexposed donors were obtained before the COVID-19 pandemic (2011-2018). The cells were cultured for roughly 11 days before CD4+ T cells were isolated. Sequenced sample: CD4+ T cells from PBMCs, cultured in vitro. The receptors derive from a human donor in good health.

This chain uses TRBV19 with TRBJ1-1; no clear D. The CDR3 extends over 17 amino acids. Trimming cost V 3 bases and J 5 bases, with 22 bases left between them. The germline V gene encodes CDR1 LNHDA and CDR2 SQIVND (reference sequence). CDR3 DNA: TGTGCCAGTAGTATCGTCCGGCCGAGCAGACGCAGGACTGAAGCTTTCTTT. It specifies CASSIVRPSRRRTEAFF.

The chain couples TRBV11-1 to TRBJ2-7, with D uncertain. Germline V gene lookup returns CDR1 SGHAT and CDR2 FQDESV (reference sequence). The CDR3 covers 15 residues. V shed 4 bases and J shed 3 bases, with 16 bases lying between them. Here the CDR3 reads CASSSPAEWSYEQYF. DNA of the CDR3: TGTGCCAGCAGCTCCCCCGCCGAATGGAGCTACGAGCAGTACTTC. Drawing the rest from reference TRBV11-1 and TRBJ2-7, the complete variable domain is EAEVAQSPRYKITEKSQAVAFWCDPISGHATLYWYRQILGQGPELLVQFQDESVVDDSQLPKDRFSAERLKGVDSTLKIQPAELGDSAMYLCASSSPAEWSYEQYFGPGTRLTVT.

This clone has just a few counts. This chain connects TRBV15 to TRBJ2-5; no firm D call. CDR1 is LNHNV and CDR2 is YYDKDF in the germline V gene (reference sequence). The CDR3 totals 14 residues. The ends were cut back, 1 base at V and 4 bases at J, with 10 bases in the middle. The CDR3 DNA reads as TGTGCCACCAGCAGAGGGGGTTGGGGAGAGACCCAGTACTTC. This sequence encodes CATSRGGWGETQYF.

This sequence joins TRBV5-1 and TRBJ2-5, with TRBD1 identical over 10 bases. The CDR3 is made up of 14 amino acids. The V and J ends lost 4 bases and 5 bases, in that order; junction bases with no gene match: 5. Germline V gene lookup returns CDR1 SGHRS and CDR2 YFSETQ. The CDR3: CASSMTGGRETQYF. DNA of the CDR3: TGCGCCAGCAGCATGACAGGGGGCCGGGAGACCCAGTACTTC.

The chain joins TRBV7-3 to TRBJ2-6; D gene unclear. V dropped 2 bases and J dropped 0 bases, with 14 bases sitting between them. Germline V gives CDR1 SGHTA, CDR2 FQGTGA. The CDR3 runs 18 residues. CDR3 residues: CASSLRVGHTSGANVLTF. The DNA of the CDR3 is TGTGCCAGCAGCTTACGGGTGGGCCACACCTCTGGGGCCAACGTCCTGACTTTC.